This T cell receptor (beta chain) was sequenced during a study of T cell changes during pregnancy in multiple sclerosis. The CDR3 has 13 residues. Germline V gene sequence: CDR1 SGHRS, CDR2 YFSETQ. Trimming took 0 bases from V and 7 from J, leaving 10 bases between them. Assay: immunoSEQ multiplex PCR; the TCRdb copy retains only in-frame clones and omits some. The data hold about 40,000 clones, with around 90% observed a single time. The sequencing here drew on CD4+ T cells from peripheral blood mononuclear cells, taken in the third trimester of pregnancy. The sequence derives from a female donor in good health, enrolled as a control in a pregnancy study. The genes are TRBV5-1 and TRBJ2-5, with D possibly TRBD2 on 6 matching bases. The chain's CDR3 is CASSLGLGGTQYF. The CDR3 nucleotides are TGCGCCAGCAGCTTGGGGCTGGGGGGGACCCAGTACTTC.